The sample holds one count of the clone carrying this TCR beta chain. CDR1 and CDR2 (germline): SGHAT, FQNNGV. CDR3 size: 12 residues. V was clipped by 2 bases and J by 5 bases, with 6 bases between them. The data were obtained in a study of blood T cell repertoires in COVID-19. About the research overall: Sources were T cells, B-cell-depleted T cells, or PBMCs; the material itself was cDNA or gDNA.

As processed by the authors: Amplification with reference gene primers provided the estimates of nucleated cell counts. Clones were sequenced by immunoSEQ multiplex PCR, and TCRdb holds only the in-frame ones, with some missing. The V and J calls and clone size were taken over from that table, and D and trimming were inferred from the DNA. The table has about 94,000 clones, about 86% seen once. The chain combines TRBV11-2 with TRBJ1-2; tentatively, D is TRBD1 (5 bases). The specimen sequenced was peripheral blood. This receptor was obtained from a woman aged 60 to 75 in a cohort sampled during active or convalescent COVID-19. The CDR3 nucleotides read TGTGCCAGCAGCTTAACAGGTTATGGCTACACCTTC. The encoded protein is CASSLTGYGYTF.